A single sample gave rise to the 28 T cell receptor beta chains below, sequenced in a study of blood T cell repertoires in COVID-19. The table came from immunoSEQ multiplex PCR; TCRdb's copy has only in-frame clones and leaves some out. The data contain approximately 500,000 clones, roughly 85% of them singletons. The sequencing input was peripheral blood. These receptors all stem from a human donor in a cohort sampled during active COVID-19.

V usage is TRBV30 and J usage is TRBJ1-5, with TRBD1 matching over 7 bases. The CDR3 contains 16 residues. The V segment lost 0 bases and the J segment 2 bases; nucleotides outside the gene matches: 7. CDR1 is GTSNPN and CDR2 is SVGIG in the germline V gene (reference sequence). DNA for the CDR3: TGTGCCTGGAGTGTACGAAGGGGGCCGGGCAATCAGCCCCAGCATTTT. Its protein is CAWSVRRGPGNQPQHF. Combining the CDR3 with reference TRBV30 and TRBJ1-5 gives the whole variable domain SQTIHQWPATLVQPVGSPLSLECTVEGTSNPNLYWYRQAAGRGLQLLFYSVGIGQISSEVPQNLSASRPQDRQFILSSKKLLLSDSGFYLCAWSVRRGPGNQPQHFGDGTRLSIL.

The chain links TRBV5-1 to TRBJ2-3; TRBD2 matches 9 bases. Germline V lookup: CDR1 SGHRS, CDR2 YFSETQ. Germline trimming cut 2 bases from V and 2 bases from J; bases unmatched to any gene: 6. This CDR3 contains 16 residues. The CDR3 spells CASSLGSGRLTDTQYF. The CDR3 DNA follows: TGCGCCAGCAGCTTAGGTAGCGGGAGACTCACAGATACGCAGTATTTT. Drawing the rest from reference TRBV5-1 and TRBJ2-3, the complete variable domain is KAGVTQTPRYLIKTRGQQVTLSCSPISGHRSVSWYQQTPGQGLQFLFEYFSETQRNKGNFPGRFSGRQFSNSRSEMNVSTLELGDSALYLCASSLGSGRLTDTQYFGPGTRLTVL.

The V call is TRBV20-1, the J call TRBJ1-2; no clear D. The CDR3 has 11 amino acids. The ends were cut back, 6 bases at V and 0 bases at J, with 5 bases in the middle. Germline CDR1 and CDR2: DFQATT and SNEGSKA (reference sequence). The CDR3 region is CSAYSNYGYTF. CDR3 nucleotide sequence: TGCAGTGCCTATTCTAACTATGGCTACACCTTC.

The CDR3 is CASSENRGVYNEQFF. The DNA of the CDR3 is TGTGCCAGCAGCGAAAACAGGGGAGTTTACAATGAGCAGTTCTTC. J is TRBJ2-1 and V is TRBV7-2, with 7 bases fitting TRBD1. Losses at the gene ends were 5 bases for V and 4 bases for J; bases not matched to a gene: 8. This CDR3 has 15 amino acids. The germline gives CDR1 SGHTA, CDR2 FQGNSA.

The sample holds one count of this clone. V and J are TRBV28 and TRBJ1-1, with a possible D match to TRBD1 (5 bases). The CDR3 is 14 amino acids. Looked up from germline, CDR1 is MDHEN and CDR2 is SYDVKM. With 4 bases removed from V and 10 bases from J, the gap between germline ends came to 19 bases. This CDR3 reads CASSSPPPSGGAFF. CDR3 coding DNA: TGTGCCAGCAGTTCCCCACCCCCCTCCGGGGGAGCTTTCTTT.

The genes are TRBV9 and TRBJ2-3; TRBD2 matches at 13 bases. J was trimmed by 0 bases and V by 3 bases; bases with no gene match: 4. This CDR3 has 17 amino acids. Per the germline V gene, CDR1 is SGDLS and CDR2 is YYNGEE. The CDR3 DNA sequence: TGTGCCAGCAGCGGAACTAGCGGGAGGGCCAGCACAGATACGCAGTATTTT. It is translated as CASSGTSGRASTDTQYF.

This chain joins TRBV6-5 and TRBJ1-6; a possible D gene is TRBD1 (5 bases). The CDR3 is 12 amino acids. Trimming removed 3 bases from V and 11 bases from J, with 8 bases in between. Germline loops: CDR1 MNHEY, CDR2 SVGAGI. The CDR3 sequence: CASSYMGPPLHF. CDR3 nucleotide sequence: TGTGCCAGCAGTTATATGGGGCCACCCCTCCACTTT.

This clone turned up a few times. The chain joins TRBV19 to TRBJ1-5; a possible D gene is TRBD1 (5 bases). Trimming shortened V by 4 bases and J by 4 bases, and 26 bases separated the two germline ends. Germline CDR1 is LNHDA and CDR2 is SQIVND (reference sequence). This CDR3 has 19 residues. CDR3 region: CASSTTPFKQGHWNQPQHF. CDR3 nucleotide sequence: TGTGCCAGTAGTACCACCCCCTTTAAGCAGGGCCATTGGAATCAGCCCCAGCATTTT. The full variable domain, with the rest looked up from reference TRBV19 and TRBJ1-5, is DGGITQSPKYLFRKEGQNVTLSCEQNLNHDAMYWYRQDPGQGLRLIYYSQIVNDFQKGDIAEGYSVSREKKESFPLTVTSAQKNPTAFYLCASSTTPFKQGHWNQPQHFGDGTRLSIL.

The CDR3 here is CASTKSDGTEAFF. The CDR3, as DNA: TGTGCCAGCACCAAAAGCGACGGCACTGAAGCTTTCTTT. The genes are TRBV14 and TRBJ1-1; D gene unclear. The germline gives CDR1 SGHDN, CDR2 FVKESK. V was trimmed by 7 bases and J by 4 bases, leaving 13 bases between them. This CDR3 has 13 amino acids.

This clone was found a few times. The chain employs TRBV7-2 and TRBJ1-1; TRBD1 might be the D (5 bases). The CDR3 has 14 residues. V lost 6 bases to trimming and J lost 3 bases, with 14 bases between them. Germline-derived CDR1 and CDR2 are SGHTA and FQGNSA. CDR3 in amino acids: CASSSNGAYTEAFF. The DNA of the CDR3 is TGTGCCAGCAGTTCCAATGGGGCTTACACTGAAGCTTTCTTT. Combining the CDR3 with reference TRBV7-2 and TRBJ1-1 gives the whole variable domain GAGVSQSPSNKVTEKGKDVELRCDPISGHTALYWYRQSLGQGLEFLIYFQGNSAPDKSGLPSDRFSAERTGGSVSTLTIQRTQQEDSAVYLCASSSNGAYTEAFFGQGTRLTVV.

This chain links TRBV6-6 with TRBJ2-3; weak D call: TRBD2 (6 bases). Per germline, CDR1 MNHNY and CDR2 SVGAGI (reference sequence). Trimming cost V 6 bases and J 6 bases, with 16 bases left between them. The CDR3 loop spans 14 amino acids. CDR3 protein: CASRERLELDTQYF. The CDR3 bases are TGTGCCAGCAGAGAACGACTAGAACTCGATACGCAGTATTTT.

The rearrangement uses TRBV4-3 and TRBJ2-7; 7 bases map to TRBD2. The CDR3 sequence is 13 residues long. The J segment lost 4 bases and the V segment lost 3 bases, leaving 3 bases of the junction unmatched. Looked up from germline, CDR1 is LGHNA and CDR2 is YSLEER. In DNA form, the CDR3 reads TGCGCCAGCAGCCACAGACTAGCTTACGAGCAGTACTTC. It encodes CASSHRLAYEQYF.

The chain employs TRBV19 and TRBJ1-4, with 9 bases aligning to TRBD1. This CDR3 contains 14 residues. Germline V gene data show CDR1 as LNHDA and CDR2 as SQIVND (reference sequence). J was trimmed by 2 bases and V by 8 bases; bases with no gene match: 3. CDR3 DNA: TGTGCCAGTTCCGGGACAGGGACTAATGAAAAACTGTTTTTT. Translation gives CASSGTGTNEKLFF.

The CDR3 protein is CASSYSDDSYEQYF. The CDR3 DNA reads TGTGCCAGCAGTTACTCGGACGACAGCTACGAGCAGTACTTC. V gene TRBV6-6 combines with J gene TRBJ2-7, with D possibly matching TRBD1 (5 bases). CDR1 is MNHNY and CDR2 is SVGAGI in the germline V gene (reference sequence). Trimming removed 0 bases from V and 3 bases from J, with 9 bases in between. There are 14 residues in the CDR3.

This chain joins TRBV6-5 and TRBJ1-2; perhaps TRBD1 as D (5 bases). Trimming pared 1 base from V and 8 bases from J, leaving 17 bases between. The CDR3 contains 15 residues. Germline loops: CDR1 MNHEY, CDR2 SVGAGI. The CDR3 sequence: CASSYLNRQDGGYTF. As DNA, the CDR3 is TGTGCCAGCAGTTACTTAAACAGGCAGGACGGCGGCTACACCTTC.

The chain combines TRBV2 with TRBJ2-2; D perhaps matches TRBD1 (5 bases). Germline V gives CDR1 SNHLY, CDR2 FYNNEI. This CDR3 is 14 amino acids long. Trimming removed 4 bases at V and 10 bases at J, with 16 bases between. The CDR3 here is CASSVGRMPEELFF. The CDR3 coding sequence is TGTGCCAGCAGTGTGGGGCGGATGCCTGAGGAGCTGTTTTTT.

The chain uses TRBV4-1 and TRBJ2-7, with TRBD1 identical over 11 bases. The J segment lost 2 bases and the V segment lost 4 bases, leaving 4 bases of the junction unmatched. The CDR3 length is 15 residues. Germline V lookup: CDR1 MGHRA, CDR2 YSYEKL. The CDR3 nucleotides are TGCGCCAGCAGCCGACCGGGACAGGGGGCCTACGAGCAGTACTTC. Translated, it gives CASSRPGQGAYEQYF.

CDR3 DNA sequence: TGTGCCAGCAGCTTCACAGGGGGGCGATACGAGCAGTACTTC. Translated: CASSFTGGRYEQYF. The genes are TRBV5-4 and TRBJ2-7; 8 bases fit TRBD1. V gave up 2 bases and J gave up 4 bases; unmatched junction bases: 5. CDR1 is SGHNT, CDR2 YYREEE, per germline (reference sequence). This CDR3 is built from 14 residues.

DNA for the CDR3: TGTGCCAGTAGTATCGACAGGGAATGGAACACTGAAGCTTTCTTT. Translating gives CASSIDREWNTEAFF. V is TRBV19 and J is TRBJ1-1; 7 bases align to TRBD1. The CDR3 sequence is 15 residues long. Germline-derived CDR1 and CDR2 are LNHDA and SQIVND (reference sequence). After removal of 3 bases from V and 1 base from J, the junction contained 5 bases not matched to a gene.

The V call is TRBV25-1, the J call TRBJ2-2; 7 nucleotides align to TRBD1. In germline, CDR1 is MGHDK, CDR2 SYGVNS. Losses at the gene ends were 6 bases for V and 4 bases for J; bases not matched to a gene: 8. CDR3 length: 15 amino acids. The CDR3 loop reads CASSDRVVGTGELFF. The DNA for the CDR3 is TGTGCCAGCAGCGACAGGGTGGTCGGCACCGGGGAGCTGTTTTTT.

The rearrangement uses TRBV11-1 and TRBJ1-2; TRBD1 might be the D (6 bases). The length of the CDR3 is 13 residues. The V end was cut by 6 bases, the J end by 12 bases, with 20 bases between. Germline V gene data show CDR1 as SGHAT and CDR2 as FQDESV (reference sequence). The CDR3 nucleotides read TGTGCCAGCAGTTCCGGGGGGCACGGCCTTAACACCTTC. Encoded protein: CASSSGGHGLNTF.

A few counts support this clone. CDR3 DNA: TGTGCCAGCAGCCAAGATAGGTCTAGCGGGAATGGGAATGAGCAGTTCTTC. This translates into CASSQDRSSGNGNEQFF. The chain couples TRBV4-2 to TRBJ2-1, with 9 positions matching TRBD2. Germline V gives CDR1 LGHNA, CDR2 YNFKEQ. Trimming removed 0 bases from V and 7 bases from J; junction bases left unmatched: 10. The CDR3 totals 17 residues.

The CDR3 nucleotides are TGTGCCAGCAGCCCAGAGGACAGGGGGATTTGGACTGAAGCTTTCTTT. Its translation: CASSPEDRGIWTEAFF. V usage is TRBV9 and J usage is TRBJ1-1; 10 bases line up with TRBD1. Germline CDR1 reads SGDLS; CDR2 reads YYNGEE. The CDR3 extends over 16 amino acids. V shed 4 bases, J shed 5 bases, and the junction held 11 bases outside the gene matches. The whole variable domain, filled in from reference TRBV9 and TRBJ1-1, reads DSGVTQTPKHLITATGQRVTLRCSPRSGDLSVYWYQQSLDQGLQFLIQYYNGEERAKGNILERFSAQQFPDLHSELNLSSLELGDSALYFCASSPEDRGIWTEAFFGQGTRLTVV.

CDR3 sequence (DNA): TGTGCCAGCAGACTCAATCTAGCCAAAAACATTCAGTACTTC. This gives the protein CASRLNLAKNIQYF. This chain uses TRBV6-5 with TRBJ2-4; D is unclear. Germline V lookup: CDR1 MNHEY, CDR2 SVGAGI. The V end was cut by 6 bases, the J end by 0 bases, with 9 bases between. The CDR3 spans 14 residues.

The chain couples TRBV28 to TRBJ2-3, with 8 nucleotides matching TRBD2. V dropped 6 bases and J dropped 2; count of bases not matched to a gene: 13. This CDR3 is built from 17 residues. CDR1 is MDHEN and CDR2 is SYDVKM in the germline V gene. The CDR3 coding sequence is TGTGCCAGCAGCCCTGCTGACTTTAGCGGGGACACAGATACGCAGTATTTT. Amino acids: CASSPADFSGDTDTQYF.

The sample holds one count of this clone. Additional DNA sequences in this sample encode the identical CDR3. The chain joins TRBV18 to TRBJ2-7, with TRBD1 identical over 7 bases. Germline assignment: CDR1 KGHSH and CDR2 LQKENI. The length of the CDR3 is 15 residues. V shed 3 bases, J shed 0 bases, and the junction held 5 bases outside the gene matches. The CDR3 DNA reads as TGTGCCAGCTCACCGGACAGGCTGAGCTCCTACGAGCAGTACTTC. Residues: CASSPDRLSSYEQYF.

The chain uses TRBV5-1 and TRBJ2-7; possibly TRBD1 for D (6 bases). Germline CDR1 reads SGHRS; CDR2 reads YFSETQ. The CDR3 is made up of 14 amino acids. V lost 0 bases, J lost 6 bases, and 13 bases lay in between. CDR3 DNA: TGCGCCAGCAGCTTGGGAGGCTTACAGGGCGAGCAGTACTTC. As protein: CASSLGGLQGEQYF.

V is TRBV29-1 and J is TRBJ2-7; tentatively, D is TRBD2 (5 bases). The CDR3 covers 13 residues. Trimming shortened V by 2 bases and J by 3 bases, and 11 bases separated the two germline ends. CDR1 is SQVTM, CDR2 ANQGSEA, per germline. In DNA, the CDR3 is TGCAGCGTTGAATTTGGCCGGGGCTACGAGCAGTACTTC. Protein: CSVEFGRGYEQYF.